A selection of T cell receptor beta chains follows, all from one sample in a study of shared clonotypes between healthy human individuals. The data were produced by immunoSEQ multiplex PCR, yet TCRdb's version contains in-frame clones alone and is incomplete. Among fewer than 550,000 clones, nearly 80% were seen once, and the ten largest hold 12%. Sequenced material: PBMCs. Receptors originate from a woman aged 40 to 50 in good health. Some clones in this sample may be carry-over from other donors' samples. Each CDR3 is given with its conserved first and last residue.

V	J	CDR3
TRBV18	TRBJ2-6	CASSPERTGTGANVLTF
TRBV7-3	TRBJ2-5	CASSRDRFETQYF
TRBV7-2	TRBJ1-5	CASSLGLPGQPQHF
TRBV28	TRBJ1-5	CASSLSLSNQPQHF
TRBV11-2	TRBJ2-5	CASSPGLQETQYF
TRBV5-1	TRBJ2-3	CASSPGPRTDTQYF
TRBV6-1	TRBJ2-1	CASSEGVGQGDNEQFF
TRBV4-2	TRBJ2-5	CASSQGTAGAETQYF
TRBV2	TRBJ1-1	CASSERTGTNTEAFF
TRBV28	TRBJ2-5	CASSLATGLEETQYF
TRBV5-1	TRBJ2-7	CASSLALAGGNEQYF
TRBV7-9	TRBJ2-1	CASSASGQPYNEQFF
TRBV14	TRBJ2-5	CASSSAPETQYF
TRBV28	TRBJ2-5	CASSSRQGRKETQYF